This TCR beta chain is from a study of CD8+ T cells in alopecia areata. Findings and limits, study-wide: Scalp sample data also include resident alphabeta T cells from normal skin.

About this clone: Its antigen remains unidentified.

Extraction and reverse transcription of RNA yielded cDNA as the sequencing template. Profiling relied on immunoSEQ multiplex PCR, and the TCRdb table lists in-frame clones only, not all of them. The sample has around 190,000 clones; 50% to 60% are singletons. As for treatment: oral pan-JAK inhibitor, 5-10 mg twice daily. Per the germline V gene, CDR1 is SQVTM and CDR2 is ANQGSEA. This CDR3 is built from 14 residues. Trimming took 4 bases from V and 2 from J, leaving 14 bases between them. This chain uses TRBV29-1 with TRBJ2-5; tentative D call: TRBD1 (6 bases). The sequenced sample was CD4+ T cells sorted from blood, obtained at week 4, from a patient treated with tofacitinib. This clonotype originated in a human donor with alopecia areata. CDR3 loop: CSVVMRGTQETQYF. For the CDR3, the DNA is TGCAGCGTTGTTATGAGGGGGACGCAAGAGACCCAGTACTTC.